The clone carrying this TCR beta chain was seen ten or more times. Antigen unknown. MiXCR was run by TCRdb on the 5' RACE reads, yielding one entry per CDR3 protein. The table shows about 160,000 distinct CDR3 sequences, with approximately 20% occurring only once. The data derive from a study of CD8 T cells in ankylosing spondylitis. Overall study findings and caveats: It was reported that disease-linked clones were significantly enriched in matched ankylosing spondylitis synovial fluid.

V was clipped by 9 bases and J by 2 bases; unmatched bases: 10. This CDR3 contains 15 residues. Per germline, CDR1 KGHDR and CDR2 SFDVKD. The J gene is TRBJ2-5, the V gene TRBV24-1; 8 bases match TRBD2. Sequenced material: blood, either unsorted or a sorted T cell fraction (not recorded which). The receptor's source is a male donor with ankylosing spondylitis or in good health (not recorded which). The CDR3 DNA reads TGTGCCACCCGCGGGGGGCTTATCGTACAAGAGACCCAGTACTTC. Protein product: CATRGGLIVQETQYF.